This T cell receptor (beta chain) emerged from a study of T cell repertoires in cytomegalovirus infection. Study overall: HLA-B-restricted CMV epitopes that are well studied were used alongside recently identified HLA-C-restricted ones. Evidence of both CMV infection and a matching HLA type came from public TCR beta signatures.

Findings and limits, study-wide: Of the TCR beta families, the public ones yielded a cumulative frequency that identified carriers of CMV plus the relevant HLA. Dominating the ex vivo response were HLA-C-restricted CMV-specific TCR beta clonotypes.

Per germline, CDR1 SGHAT and CDR2 FQNNGV. Trimming stripped 5 bases from V and 1 base from J, with 11 bases between. The CDR3 has 15 amino acids. TCRdb called the reads again in MiXCR, with one record for every CDR3 protein. The sample lists 800,000 to 950,000 distinct CDR3 sequences, roughly 33% occurring once. This clonotype was observed a few times. What it binds is not known. The source was cultured CD8+ T cells from PBMCs, collected from culture after CMV antigen stimulation. The chain carries TRBV11-2 and TRBJ2-2; D gene unclear. This sequence originates from a human donor in good health (CMV status not recorded). Some clones in this sample may be carry-over from other donors' samples. CDR3 protein: CASSLWTVNTGELFF. The CDR3 DNA is TGTGCCAGCAGCCTGTGGACGGTGAACACCGGGGAGCTGTTTTTT.